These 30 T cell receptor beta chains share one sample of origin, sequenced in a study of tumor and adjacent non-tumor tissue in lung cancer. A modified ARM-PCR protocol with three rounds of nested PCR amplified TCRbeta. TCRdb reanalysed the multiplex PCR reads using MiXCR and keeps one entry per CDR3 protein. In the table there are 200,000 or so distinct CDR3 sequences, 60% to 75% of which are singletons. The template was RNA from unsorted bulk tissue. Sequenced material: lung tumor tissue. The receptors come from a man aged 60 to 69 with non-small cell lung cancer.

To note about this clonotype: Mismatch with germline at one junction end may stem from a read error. The CDR3 region is CVSSPQGPYEQYF. The CDR3 bases are TGTGTCAGCAGTCCGCAGGGTCCCTACGAGCAATACTTC. The chain carries TRBV6-1 and TRBJ2-7, with D possibly TRBD1 on 5 matching bases. The germline gives CDR1 MNHNS, CDR2 SASEGT. The CDR3 sequence is 13 residues long.

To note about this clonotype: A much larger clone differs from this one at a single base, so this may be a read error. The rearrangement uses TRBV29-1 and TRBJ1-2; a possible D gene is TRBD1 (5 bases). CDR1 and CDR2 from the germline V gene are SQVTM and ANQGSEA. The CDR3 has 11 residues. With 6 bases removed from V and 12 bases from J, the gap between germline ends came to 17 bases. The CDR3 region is CSVGRSGDHTF. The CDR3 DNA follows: TGCAGCGTAGGGAGGTCGGGGGACCACACCTTC.

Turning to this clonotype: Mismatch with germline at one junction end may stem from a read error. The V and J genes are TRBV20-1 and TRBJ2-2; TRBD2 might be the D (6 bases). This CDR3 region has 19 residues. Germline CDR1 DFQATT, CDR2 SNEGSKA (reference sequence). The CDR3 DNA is TGCACTGCTTATCACCCCGGGTCTATCGGAGGGGCCGTGTCCGGAGAGCTGTTTTTT. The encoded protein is CTAYHPGSIGGAVSGELFF.

This CDR3 reads CSATPRGARTEAFF. CDR3 coding DNA: TGCAGTGCTACTCCGAGGGGGGCGCGGACTGAAGCTTTCTTT. The V and J genes are TRBV20-1 and TRBJ1-1; a weak D match, TRBD1 (6 bases). Germline V gene data show CDR1 as DFQATT and CDR2 as SNEGSKA (reference sequence). The CDR3 extends over 14 amino acids. The V end lost 4 bases, the J end lost 5 bases, and 17 bases lay between the germline ends.

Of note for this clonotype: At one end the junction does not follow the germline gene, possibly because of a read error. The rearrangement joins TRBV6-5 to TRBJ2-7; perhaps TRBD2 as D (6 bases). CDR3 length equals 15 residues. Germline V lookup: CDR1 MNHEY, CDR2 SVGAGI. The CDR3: CVSSYGGSDRYEQYF. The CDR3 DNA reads TGTGTCAGCAGTTACGGGGGTAGCGACAGATACGAGCAGTACTTC.

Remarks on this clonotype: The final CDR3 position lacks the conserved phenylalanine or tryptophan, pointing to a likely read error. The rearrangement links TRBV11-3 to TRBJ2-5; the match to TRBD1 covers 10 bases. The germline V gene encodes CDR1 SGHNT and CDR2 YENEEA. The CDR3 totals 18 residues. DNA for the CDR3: TGTGCCAGGAGCTTAGATGGGACGCGACAGGGGGCTGAAGAGACCCAGTACTAC. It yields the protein CARSLDGTRQGAEETQYY.

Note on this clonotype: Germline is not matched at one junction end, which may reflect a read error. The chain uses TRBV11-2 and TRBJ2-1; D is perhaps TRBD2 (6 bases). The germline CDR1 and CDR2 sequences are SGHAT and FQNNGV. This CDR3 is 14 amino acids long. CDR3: CVSGGTSTYNEQFF. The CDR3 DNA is TGTGTCAGCGGAGGGACTTCAACCTACAATGAGCAATTCTTC.

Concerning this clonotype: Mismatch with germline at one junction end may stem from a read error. CDR3 protein: CTSSLVGYQETQYF. CDR3 in DNA: TGCACCAGCAGCTTAGTTGGCTACCAAGAGACCCAGTACTTC. The chain combines TRBV11-2 with TRBJ2-5; no reliable D call. The CDR3 consists of 14 residues. CDR1 and CDR2 from the germline V gene are SGHAT and FQNNGV.

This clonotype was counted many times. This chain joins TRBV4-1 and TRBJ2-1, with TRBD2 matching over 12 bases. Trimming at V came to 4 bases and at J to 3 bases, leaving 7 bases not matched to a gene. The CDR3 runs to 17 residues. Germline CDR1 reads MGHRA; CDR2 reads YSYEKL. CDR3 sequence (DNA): TGCGCCAGCAGCCCATTAGGGACTAGCGGGCTCTACAATGAGCAGTTCTTC. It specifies CASSPLGTSGLYNEQFF.

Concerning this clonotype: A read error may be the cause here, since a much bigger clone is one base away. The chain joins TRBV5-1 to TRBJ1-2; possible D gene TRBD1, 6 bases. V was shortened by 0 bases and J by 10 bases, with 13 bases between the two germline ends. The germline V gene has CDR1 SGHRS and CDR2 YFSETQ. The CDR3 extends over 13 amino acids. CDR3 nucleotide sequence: TGCGCCAGCAGCTTGGACAGGGTCAATGACTACACCTTC. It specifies CASSLDRVNDYTF.

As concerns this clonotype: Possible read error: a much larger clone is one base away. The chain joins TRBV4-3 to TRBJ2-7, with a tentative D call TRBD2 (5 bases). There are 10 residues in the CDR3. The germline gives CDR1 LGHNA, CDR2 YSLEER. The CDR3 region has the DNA TGCGCCTGCAGCCAGGACTCCGGGTTCTTC. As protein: CACSQDSGFF.

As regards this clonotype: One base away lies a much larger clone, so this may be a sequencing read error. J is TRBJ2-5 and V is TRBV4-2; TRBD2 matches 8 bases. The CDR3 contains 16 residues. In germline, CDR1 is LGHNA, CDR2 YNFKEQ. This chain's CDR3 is CTSSREAGANQETQYF. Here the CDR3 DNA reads TGTACCAGCAGCCGAGAAGCGGGGGCAAACCAAGAGACCCAGTACTTC.

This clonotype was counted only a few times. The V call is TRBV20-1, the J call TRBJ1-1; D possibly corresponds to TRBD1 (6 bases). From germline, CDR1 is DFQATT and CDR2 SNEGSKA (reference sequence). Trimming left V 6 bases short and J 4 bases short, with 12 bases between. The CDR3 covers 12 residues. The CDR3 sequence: CSATRGTTEAFF. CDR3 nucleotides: TGCAGTGCAACTAGGGGGACCACTGAAGCTTTCTTT.

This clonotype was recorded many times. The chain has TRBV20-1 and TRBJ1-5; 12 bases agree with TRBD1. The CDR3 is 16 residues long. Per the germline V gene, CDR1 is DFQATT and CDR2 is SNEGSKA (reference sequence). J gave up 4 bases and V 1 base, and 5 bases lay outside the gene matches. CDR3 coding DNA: TGCAGTGCTAGAGCCCCGGGACAGGGGGCAAATCAGCCCCAGCATTTT. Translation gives CSARAPGQGANQPQHF.

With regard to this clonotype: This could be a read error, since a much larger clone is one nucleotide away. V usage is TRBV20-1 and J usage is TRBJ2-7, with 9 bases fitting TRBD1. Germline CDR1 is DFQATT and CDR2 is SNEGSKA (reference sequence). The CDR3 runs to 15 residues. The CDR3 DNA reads TGCAGTGTTAGAGAATCCGGGACAGGGCATTACGAGCAGTACTTC. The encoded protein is CSVRESGTGHYEQYF.

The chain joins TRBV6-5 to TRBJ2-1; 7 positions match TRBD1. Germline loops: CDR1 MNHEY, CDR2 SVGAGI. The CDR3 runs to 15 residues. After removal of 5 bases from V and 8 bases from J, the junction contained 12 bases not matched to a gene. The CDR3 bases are TGTGCCAGCAGTCAACCCGGGACAGCTGTCGATGAGCAGTTCTTC. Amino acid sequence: CASSQPGTAVDEQFF.

CDR3 DNA: TGCAGTGCGGATGCCGACAGATCCTACAATGAGCAGTTCTTC. As protein: CSADADRSYNEQFF. This sequence joins TRBV20-1 and TRBJ2-1; maybe TRBD1 (5 bases). Germline CDR1 DFQATT, CDR2 SNEGSKA (reference sequence). Deletions cut 6 bases from V and 1 base from J, with 13 bases between. CDR3 length: 14 amino acids.

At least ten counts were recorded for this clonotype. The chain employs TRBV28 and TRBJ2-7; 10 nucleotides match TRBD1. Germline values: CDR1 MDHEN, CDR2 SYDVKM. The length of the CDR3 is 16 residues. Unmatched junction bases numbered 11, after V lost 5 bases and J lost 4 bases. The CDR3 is CASSGTGEIIGYEQYF. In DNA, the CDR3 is TGTGCCAGCAGTGGGACAGGGGAAATTATCGGGTACGAGCAGTACTTC.

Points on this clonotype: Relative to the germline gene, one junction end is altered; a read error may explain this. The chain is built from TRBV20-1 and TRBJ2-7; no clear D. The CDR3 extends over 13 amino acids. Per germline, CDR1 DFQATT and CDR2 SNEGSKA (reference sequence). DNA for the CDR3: TGTAGTGCTAGAGTGTCAGGAGCCTACGAGCAGTACTTC. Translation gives CSARVSGAYEQYF.

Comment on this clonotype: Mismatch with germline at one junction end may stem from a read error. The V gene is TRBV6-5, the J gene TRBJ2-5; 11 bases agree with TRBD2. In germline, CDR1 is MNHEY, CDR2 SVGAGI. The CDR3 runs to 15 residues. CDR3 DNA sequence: TGTGCCAGCAATTACTCTCGACTAGCGGGGAAGACCCAGTACTTC. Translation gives CASNYSRLAGKTQYF.

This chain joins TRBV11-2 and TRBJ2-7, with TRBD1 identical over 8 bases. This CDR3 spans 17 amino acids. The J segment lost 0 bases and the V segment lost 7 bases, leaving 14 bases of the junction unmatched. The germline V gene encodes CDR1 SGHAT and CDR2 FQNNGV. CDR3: CASNFQPGQVCSYEQYF. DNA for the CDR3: TGTGCCAGCAACTTCCAACCGGGACAGGTGTGCTCCTACGAGCAGTACTTC.

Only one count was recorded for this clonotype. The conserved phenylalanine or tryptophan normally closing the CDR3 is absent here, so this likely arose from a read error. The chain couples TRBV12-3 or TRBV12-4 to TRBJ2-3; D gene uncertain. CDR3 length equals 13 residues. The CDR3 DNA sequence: TGTGCCAGCAGCCCCGTTAGCACAGATATGCAGTATTAT. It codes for CASSPVSTDMQYY.

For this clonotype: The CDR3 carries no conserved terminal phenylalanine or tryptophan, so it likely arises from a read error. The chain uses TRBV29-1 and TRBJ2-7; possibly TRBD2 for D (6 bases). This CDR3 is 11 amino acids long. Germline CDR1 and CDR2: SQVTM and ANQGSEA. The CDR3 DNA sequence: TGCAGTGGAGGGTCCCCCTACGAGCAGTACCTC. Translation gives CSGGSPYEQYL.

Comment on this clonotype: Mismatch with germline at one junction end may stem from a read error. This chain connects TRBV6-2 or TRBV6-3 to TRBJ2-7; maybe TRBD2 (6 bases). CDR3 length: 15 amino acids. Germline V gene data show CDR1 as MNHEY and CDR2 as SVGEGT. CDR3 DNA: TGTACCAGCAGTTTGAATCGGAGGGGCTTCGGCGATCAGTACTTC. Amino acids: CTSSLNRRGFGDQYF.

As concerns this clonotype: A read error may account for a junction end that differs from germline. Here the CDR3 DNA reads TGCAATGCTAGAGAAGTCGGGGGTGCAAATCAGCCCCAGCATTTT. It yields the protein CNAREVGGANQPQHF. V is TRBV20-1 and J is TRBJ1-5; possibly TRBD1 for D (5 bases). Germline V CDR1 and CDR2: DFQATT, SNEGSKA (reference sequence). This CDR3 is 15 amino acids long.

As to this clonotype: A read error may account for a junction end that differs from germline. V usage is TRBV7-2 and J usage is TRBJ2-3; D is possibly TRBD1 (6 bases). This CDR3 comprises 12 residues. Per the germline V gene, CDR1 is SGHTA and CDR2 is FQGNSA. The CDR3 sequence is CASSSWTETQYF. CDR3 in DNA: TGTGCCAGCAGCTCCTGGACAGAAACGCAGTATTTT.

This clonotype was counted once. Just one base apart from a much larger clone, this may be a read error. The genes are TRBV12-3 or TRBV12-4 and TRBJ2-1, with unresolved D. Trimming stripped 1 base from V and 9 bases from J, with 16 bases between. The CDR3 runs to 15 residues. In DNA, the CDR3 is TGTGCCAGCAGTTTAGTCGGGCTAAAGGGAAGTGAGCAGTTCTTC. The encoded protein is CASSLVGLKGSEQFF.

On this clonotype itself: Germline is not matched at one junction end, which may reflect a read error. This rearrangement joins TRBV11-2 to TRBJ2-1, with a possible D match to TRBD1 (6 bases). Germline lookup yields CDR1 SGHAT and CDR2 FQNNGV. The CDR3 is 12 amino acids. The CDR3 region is CASRSWRQEEFF. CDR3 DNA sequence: TGCGCCAGCAGAAGTTGGAGACAGGAGGAGTTCTTC.

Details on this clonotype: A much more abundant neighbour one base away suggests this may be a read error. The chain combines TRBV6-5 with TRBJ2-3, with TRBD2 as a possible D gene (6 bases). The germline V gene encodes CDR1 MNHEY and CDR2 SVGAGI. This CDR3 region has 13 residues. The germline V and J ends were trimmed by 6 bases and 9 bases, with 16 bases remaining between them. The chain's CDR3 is CASSLRLGDTQYF. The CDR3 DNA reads TGTGCCAGCAGCCTGAGACTAGGCGACACGCAGTATTTT.

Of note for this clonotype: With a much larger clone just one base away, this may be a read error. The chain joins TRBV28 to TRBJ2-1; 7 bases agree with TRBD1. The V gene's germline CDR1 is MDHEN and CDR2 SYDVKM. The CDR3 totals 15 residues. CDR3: CASRPGGSSYNERFF. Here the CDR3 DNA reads TGTGCCAGCAGGCCAGGGGGAAGCTCCTACAATGAGCGGTTCTTC.